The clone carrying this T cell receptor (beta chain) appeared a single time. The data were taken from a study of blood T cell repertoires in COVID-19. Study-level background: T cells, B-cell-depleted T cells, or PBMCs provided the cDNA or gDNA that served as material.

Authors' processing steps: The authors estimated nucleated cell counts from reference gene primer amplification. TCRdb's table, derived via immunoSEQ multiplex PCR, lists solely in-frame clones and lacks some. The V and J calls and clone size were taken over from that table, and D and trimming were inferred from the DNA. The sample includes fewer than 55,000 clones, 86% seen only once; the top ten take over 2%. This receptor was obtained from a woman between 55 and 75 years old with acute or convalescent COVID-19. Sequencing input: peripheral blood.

The CDR3 nucleotides are TGTGCCAGCAGCCCTCGGCGACAGGGGGCTGGCGGCTACACCTTC. This translates into CASSPRRQGAGGYTF. The chain recombines TRBV11-2 with TRBJ1-2; 10 bases fit TRBD1. The CDR3 sequence is 15 residues long. V lost 5 bases to trimming and J lost 8 bases; unmatched junction nucleotides: 11. Germline CDR1 reads SGHAT; CDR2 reads FQNNGV. The complete variable domain, with remaining parts taken from reference TRBV11-2 and TRBJ1-2, reads EAGVAQSPRYKIIEKRQSVAFWCNPISGHATLYWYQQILGQGPKLLIQFQNNGVVDDSQLPKDRFSAERLKGVDSTLKIQPAKLEDSAVYLCASSPRRQGAGGYTFGSGTRLTVV.